The present TCR beta chain was sequenced within a study of graft-versus-host responses after intestinal transplantation. Broader study findings: Allografts carried high graft-versus-host to host-versus-graft clonal ratios in patients having graft-donor T cell macrochimerism.

Notes on this clone: Its antigen is unidentified. Its ends do not fully match the called genes, so a read error is possible.

Looked up from germline, CDR1 is MNHEY and CDR2 is SVGAGI. The CDR3 sequence is 11 residues long. TCRdb keeps only in-frame clones here, not all; method: immunoSEQ multiplex PCR. This table has roughly 18,000 clones, 95% appearing once. The specimen comprised PBMCs, sampled 23 days after intestinal transplant. The J gene is TRBJ2-7, the V gene TRBV6-5, with D hard to call. The source of this sequence is a human patient who received an intestinal transplant, so some T cells may come from the graft donor. CDR3 DNA: TGTGCCATCAGTGATGTCGGAGAGCAGTACTTC. Protein product: CAISDVGEQYF.